Following are 10 T cell receptor beta chains from one sample sequenced in a study of control samples from healthy donors and cancer patients. The table came from immunoSEQ multiplex PCR; TCRdb's copy has only in-frame clones and leaves some out. Here the sample spans about 69,000 clones, approximately 89% being singletons. The sequenced sample consisted of PBMCs. The receptors originated from a man in his sixties with colorectal cancer.

This sequence joins TRBV9 and TRBJ1-1; D is ambiguous. Germline CDR1 reads SGDLS; CDR2 reads YYNGEE. Trimming removed 4 bases at V and 3 bases at J, with 10 bases between. CDR3 length: 13 amino acids. CDR3 residues: CASSRVLYTEAFF. The CDR3 region has the DNA TGTGCCAGCAGCAGGGTGTTGTACACTGAAGCTTTCTTT.

J is TRBJ1-4 and V is TRBV18; D gene uncertain. The V gene's germline CDR1 is KGHSH and CDR2 LQKENI. This CDR3 comprises 13 residues. V lost 6 bases to trimming and J lost 5 bases, with 10 bases between them. The CDR3 DNA reads TGTGCCAGCTCCGCCAGCAGCAATGAAAAACTGTTTTTT. Translated, it gives CASSASSNEKLFF.

The CDR3 DNA sequence: TGTGCCAGCAGCTTAAGGGACCCACAGAGCACAGATACGCAGTATTTT. It yields the protein CASSLRDPQSTDTQYF. V and J are TRBV7-8 and TRBJ2-3; tentatively, D is TRBD1 or TRBD2 (5 bases each). Trimming removed 2 bases at V and 0 bases at J, with 12 bases between. The CDR3 length is 16 residues. The germline gives CDR1 SGHVS, CDR2 FQNEAQ.

This clone was observed once. V usage is TRBV11-2 and J usage is TRBJ2-5; no firm D call. V was clipped by 3 bases and J by 4 bases, with 9 bases between them. Germline V CDR1 and CDR2: SGHAT, FQNNGV. The CDR3 is made up of 13 amino acids. DNA of the CDR3: TGTGCCAGCAGCTTCGGGTGGGGAGAGACCCAGTACTTC. Translation: CASSFGWGETQYF.

V gene TRBV21-1 combines with J gene TRBJ2-7; the listed D gene, TRBD1, was not tested against the DNA. TRBV21-1 represents a pseudogene. The CDR3 spans 14 residues. DNA for the CDR3: TGTGCCAGCAGCAACGCAGGAAGGATCTACGAGCAGTACTTC. Its translation is CASSNAGRIYEQYF.

The CDR3 loop reads CASSLTGINNSPLHF. CDR3 DNA: TGTGCCAGCAGCCTGACAGGGATTAATAATTCACCCCTCCACTTT. The chain is built from TRBV27 and TRBJ1-6; 7 nucleotides align to TRBD1. V shed 6 bases, J shed 5 bases, and the junction held 7 bases outside the gene matches. The CDR3 loop spans 15 amino acids. Germline V gene data show CDR1 as MNHEY and CDR2 as SMNVEV (reference sequence).

The chain couples TRBV19 to TRBJ1-4; D gene unclear. V gave up 7 bases and J gave up 3 bases, with 12 bases separating them. Germline CDR1 and CDR2: LNHDA and SQIVND (reference sequence). This CDR3 is built from 14 residues. CDR3 amino acids: CASTTGWANEKLFF. CDR3 in DNA: TGTGCCAGTACAACTGGGTGGGCTAATGAAAAACTGTTTTTT.

V gene TRBV7-2 combines with J gene TRBJ1-3, with unresolved D. Per the germline V gene, CDR1 is SGHTA and CDR2 is FQGNSA. The CDR3 sequence is 12 residues long. V was cut by 5 bases and J by 6 bases, with 8 bases left in between. As DNA, the CDR3 is TGTGCCAGCAGCCTACCCTTAAACACCATATATTTT. Protein product: CASSLPLNTIYF.

The chain carries TRBV19 and TRBJ1-6, with TRBD1 as a possible D gene (6 bases). CDR1 is LNHDA, CDR2 SQIVND, per germline (reference sequence). This CDR3 region has 16 residues. Trimming took 3 bases from V and 10 from J, leaving 19 bases between them. In DNA form, the CDR3 reads TGTGCCAGTAGTATCGGACAGTCAAATATTCACTCACCCCTCCACTTT. The encoded protein is CASSIGQSNIHSPLHF.

The chain recombines TRBV2 with TRBJ2-1; D not certain. The CDR3 covers 13 residues. The germline V and J ends were trimmed by 6 bases and 5 bases, with 11 bases remaining between them. Germline assignment: CDR1 SNHLY and CDR2 FYNNEI. CDR3 region: CASRELADNEQFF. The CDR3 nucleotides are TGTGCCAGCAGGGAGTTAGCCGACAATGAGCAGTTCTTC.